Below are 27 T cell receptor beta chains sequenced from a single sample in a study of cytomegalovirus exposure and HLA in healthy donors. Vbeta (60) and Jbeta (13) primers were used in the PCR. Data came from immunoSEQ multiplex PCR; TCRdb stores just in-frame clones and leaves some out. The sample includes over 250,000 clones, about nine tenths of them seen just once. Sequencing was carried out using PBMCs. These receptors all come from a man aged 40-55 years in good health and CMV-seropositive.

The CDR3 here is CASFRPGDWEGDTQYF. CDR3 DNA: TGTGCCAGCTTTCGCCCGGGGGATTGGGAGGGAGATACGCAGTATTTT. The chain couples TRBV2 to TRBJ2-3, with TRBD2 identical over 7 bases. Trimming took 8 bases from V and 5 from J; bases not matched to a gene: 16. The CDR3 consists of 16 residues. CDR1 SNHLY and CDR2 FYNNEI come from the germline V gene.

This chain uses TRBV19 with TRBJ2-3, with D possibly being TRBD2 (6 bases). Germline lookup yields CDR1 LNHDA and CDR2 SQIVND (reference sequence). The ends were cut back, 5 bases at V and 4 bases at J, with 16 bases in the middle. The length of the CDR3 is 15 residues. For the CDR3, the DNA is TGTGCCAGTAGTGCCCGCTGGGACTTCCCAGATACGCAGTATTTT. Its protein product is CASSARWDFPDTQYF.

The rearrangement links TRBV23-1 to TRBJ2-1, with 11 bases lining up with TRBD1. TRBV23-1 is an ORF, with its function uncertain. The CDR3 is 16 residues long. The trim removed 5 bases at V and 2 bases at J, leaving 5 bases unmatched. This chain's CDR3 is CASSARTGGAYNEQFF. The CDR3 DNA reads TGCGCCAGCAGTGCCCGGACAGGGGGCGCCTACAATGAGCAGTTCTTC.

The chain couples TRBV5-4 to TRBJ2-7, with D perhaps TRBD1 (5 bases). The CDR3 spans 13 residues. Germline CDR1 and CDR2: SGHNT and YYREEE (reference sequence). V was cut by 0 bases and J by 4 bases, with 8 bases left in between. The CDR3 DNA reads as TGTGCCAGCAGCTTGGGGGGCTTATACGAGCAGTACTTC. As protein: CASSLGGLYEQYF.

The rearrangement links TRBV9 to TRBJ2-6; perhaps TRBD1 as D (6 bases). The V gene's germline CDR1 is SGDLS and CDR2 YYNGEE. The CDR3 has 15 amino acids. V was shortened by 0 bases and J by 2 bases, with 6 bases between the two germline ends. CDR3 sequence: CASSVEGAGANVLTF. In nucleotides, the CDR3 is TGTGCCAGCAGCGTAGAGGGGGCTGGGGCCAACGTCCTGACTTTC.

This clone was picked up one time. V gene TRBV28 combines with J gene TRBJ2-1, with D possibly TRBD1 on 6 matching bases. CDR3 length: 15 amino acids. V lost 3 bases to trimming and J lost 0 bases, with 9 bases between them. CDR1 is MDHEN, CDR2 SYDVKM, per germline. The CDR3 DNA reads TGTGCCAGCAGTTTTGGGACATCCTCCTACAATGAGCAGTTCTTC. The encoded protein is CASSFGTSSYNEQFF.

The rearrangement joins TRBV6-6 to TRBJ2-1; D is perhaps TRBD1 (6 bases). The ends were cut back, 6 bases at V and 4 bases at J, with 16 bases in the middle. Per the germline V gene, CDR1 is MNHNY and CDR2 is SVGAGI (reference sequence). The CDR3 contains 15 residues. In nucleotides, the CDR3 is TGTGCCAGCAGCCTCGGGACATTCCCTTACAATGAGCAGTTCTTC. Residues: CASSLGTFPYNEQFF.

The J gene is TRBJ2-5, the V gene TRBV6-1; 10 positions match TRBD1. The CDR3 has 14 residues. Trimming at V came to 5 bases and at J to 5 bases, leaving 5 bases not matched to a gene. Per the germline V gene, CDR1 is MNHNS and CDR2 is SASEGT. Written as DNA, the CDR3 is TGTGCCAGCAGTTCCGGGACAGGGGACGAGACCCAGTACTTC. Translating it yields CASSSGTGDETQYF.

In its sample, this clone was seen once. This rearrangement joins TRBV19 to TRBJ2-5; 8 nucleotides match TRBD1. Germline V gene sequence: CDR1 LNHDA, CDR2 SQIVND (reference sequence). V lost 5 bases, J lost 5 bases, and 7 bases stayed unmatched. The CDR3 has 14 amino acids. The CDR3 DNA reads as TGTGCCAGTAGTCGACAGGGGTACGGTGAGACCCAGTACTTC. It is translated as CASSRQGYGETQYF.

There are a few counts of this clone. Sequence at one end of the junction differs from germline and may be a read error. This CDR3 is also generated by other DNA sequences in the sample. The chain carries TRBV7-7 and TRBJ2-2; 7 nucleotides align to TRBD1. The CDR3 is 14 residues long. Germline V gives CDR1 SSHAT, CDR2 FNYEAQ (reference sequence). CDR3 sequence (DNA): TGTGCTAGCAGCTTAGGGACAGCGTCTCTGGAGCTGTTTTTT. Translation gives CASSLGTASLELFF.

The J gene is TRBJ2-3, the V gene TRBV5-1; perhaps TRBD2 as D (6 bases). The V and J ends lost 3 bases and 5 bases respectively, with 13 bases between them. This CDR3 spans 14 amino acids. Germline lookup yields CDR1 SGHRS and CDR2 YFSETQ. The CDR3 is CASSWGLDRDTQYF. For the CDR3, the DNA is TGCGCCAGCAGCTGGGGACTTGATAGAGATACGCAGTATTTT.

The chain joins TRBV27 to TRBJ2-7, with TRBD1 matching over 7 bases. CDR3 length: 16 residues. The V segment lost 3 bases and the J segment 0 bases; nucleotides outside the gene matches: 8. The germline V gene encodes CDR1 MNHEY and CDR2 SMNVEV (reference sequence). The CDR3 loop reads CASSLITTGSSYEQYF. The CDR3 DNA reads TGTGCCAGCAGTTTGATTACGACAGGGAGCTCCTACGAGCAGTACTTC.

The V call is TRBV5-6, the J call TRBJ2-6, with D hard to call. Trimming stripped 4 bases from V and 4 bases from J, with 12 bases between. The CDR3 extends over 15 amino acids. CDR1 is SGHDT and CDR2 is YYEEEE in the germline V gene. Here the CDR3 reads CASSRPSLGANVLTF. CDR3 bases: TGTGCCAGCAGCCGCCCGAGTCTCGGGGCCAACGTCCTGACTTTC.

The chain's CDR3 is CASSQAGGSRETQYF. Written as DNA, the CDR3 is TGTGCCAGCAGCCAAGCTGGCGGGAGCAGGGAGACCCAGTACTTC. The chain recombines TRBV4-2 with TRBJ2-5, with 7 bases identical to TRBD2. This CDR3 has 15 residues. CDR1 is LGHNA and CDR2 is YNFKEQ in the germline V gene. V was clipped by 1 base and J by 5 bases; unmatched bases: 7.

The CDR3 protein is CSVENPTLRGLSTDTQYF. The CDR3 DNA sequence: TGCAGCGTTGAGAACCCAACCTTGAGAGGGCTGAGCACAGATACGCAGTATTTT. This chain links TRBV29-1 with TRBJ2-3; TRBD2 might be the D (5 bases). In germline, CDR1 is SQVTM, CDR2 ANQGSEA. V was pared by 3 bases and J by 0 bases, with 22 bases between. The CDR3 is made up of 18 amino acids.

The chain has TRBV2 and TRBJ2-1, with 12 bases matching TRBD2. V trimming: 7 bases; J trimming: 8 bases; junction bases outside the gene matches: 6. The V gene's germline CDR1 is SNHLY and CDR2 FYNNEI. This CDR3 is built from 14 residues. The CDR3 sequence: CASIGLAGHYEQFF. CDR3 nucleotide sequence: TGTGCCAGCATCGGACTAGCGGGGCACTATGAGCAGTTCTTC. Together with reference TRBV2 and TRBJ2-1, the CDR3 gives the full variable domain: EPEVTQTPSHQVTQMGQEVILRCVPISNHLYFYWYRQILGQKVEFLVSFYNNEISEKSEIFDDQFSVERPDGSNFTLKIRSTKLEDSAMYFCASIGLAGHYEQFFGPGTRLTVL.

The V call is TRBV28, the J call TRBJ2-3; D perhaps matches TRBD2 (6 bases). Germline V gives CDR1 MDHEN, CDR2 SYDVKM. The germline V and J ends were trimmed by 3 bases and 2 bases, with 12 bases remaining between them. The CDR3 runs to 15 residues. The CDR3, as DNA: TGTGCCAGCAGTTTGGGGACTCTCATCACAGATACGCAGTATTTT. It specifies CASSLGTLITDTQYF.

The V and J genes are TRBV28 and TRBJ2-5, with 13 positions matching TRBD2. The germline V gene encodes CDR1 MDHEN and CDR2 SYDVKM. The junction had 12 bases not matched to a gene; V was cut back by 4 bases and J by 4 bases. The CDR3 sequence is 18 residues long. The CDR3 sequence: CASSYTGLAGLGGETQYF. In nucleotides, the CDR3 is TGTGCCAGCAGTTATACGGGACTAGCGGGGCTGGGGGGAGAGACCCAGTACTTC. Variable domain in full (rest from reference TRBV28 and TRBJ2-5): DVKVTQSSRYLVKRTGEKVFLECVQDMDHENMFWYRQDPGLGLRLIYFSYDVKMKEKGDIPEGYSVSREKKERFSLILESASTNQTSMYLCASSYTGLAGLGGETQYFGPGTRLLVL.

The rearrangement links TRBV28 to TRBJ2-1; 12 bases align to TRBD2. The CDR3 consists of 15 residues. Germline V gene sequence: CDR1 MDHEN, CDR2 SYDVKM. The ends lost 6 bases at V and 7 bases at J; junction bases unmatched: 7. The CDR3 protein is CASSATSGSINEQFF. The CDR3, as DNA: TGTGCCAGCAGCGCGACTAGCGGGAGTATTAATGAGCAGTTCTTC.

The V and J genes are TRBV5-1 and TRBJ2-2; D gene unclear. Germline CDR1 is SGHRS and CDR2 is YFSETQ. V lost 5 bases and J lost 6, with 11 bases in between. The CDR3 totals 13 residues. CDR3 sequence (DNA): TGCGCCAGCAGGGAACAGATCTCCGGGGAGCTGTTTTTT. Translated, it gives CASREQISGELFF.

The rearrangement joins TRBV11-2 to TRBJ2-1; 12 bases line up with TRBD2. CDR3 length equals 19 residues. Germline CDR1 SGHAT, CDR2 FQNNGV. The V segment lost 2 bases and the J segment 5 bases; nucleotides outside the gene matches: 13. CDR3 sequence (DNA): TGTGCCAGCAGCTTAATCCTAGCGGGAGGGTTCCCAATTCACAATGAGCAGTTCTTC. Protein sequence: CASSLILAGGFPIHNEQFF. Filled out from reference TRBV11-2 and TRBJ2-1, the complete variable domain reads EAGVAQSPRYKIIEKRQSVAFWCNPISGHATLYWYQQILGQGPKLLIQFQNNGVVDDSQLPKDRFSAERLKGVDSTLKIQPAKLEDSAVYLCASSLILAGGFPIHNEQFFGPGTRLTVL.

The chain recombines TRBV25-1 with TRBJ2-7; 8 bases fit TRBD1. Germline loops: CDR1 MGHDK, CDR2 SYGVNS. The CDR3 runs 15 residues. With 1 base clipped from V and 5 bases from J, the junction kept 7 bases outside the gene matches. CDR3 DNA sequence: TGTGCCAGCAGTGAATTCGACAGGGGTAGCAACGAGCAGTACTTC. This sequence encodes CASSEFDRGSNEQYF.

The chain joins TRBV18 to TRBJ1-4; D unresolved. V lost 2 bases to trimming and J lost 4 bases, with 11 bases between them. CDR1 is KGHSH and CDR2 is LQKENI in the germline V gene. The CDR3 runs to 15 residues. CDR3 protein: CASSPIREFNEKLFF. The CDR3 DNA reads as TGTGCCAGCTCACCAATTAGGGAGTTTAATGAAAAACTGTTTTTT.

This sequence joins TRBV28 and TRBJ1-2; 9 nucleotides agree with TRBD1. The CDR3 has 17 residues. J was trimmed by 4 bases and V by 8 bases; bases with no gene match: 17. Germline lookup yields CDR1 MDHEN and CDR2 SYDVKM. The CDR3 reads CASSIPGQGPISYGYTF. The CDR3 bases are TGTGCCAGCTCCATCCCGGGACAGGGACCTATTAGCTATGGCTACACCTTC.

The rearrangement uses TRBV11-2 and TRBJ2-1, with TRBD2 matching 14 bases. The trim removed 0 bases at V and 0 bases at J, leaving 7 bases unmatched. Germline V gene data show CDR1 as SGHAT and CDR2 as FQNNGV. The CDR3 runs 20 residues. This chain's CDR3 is CASSLEGGLAGGLSYNEQFF. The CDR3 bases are TGTGCCAGCAGCTTAGAGGGAGGACTAGCGGGAGGTCTCTCCTACAATGAGCAGTTCTTC.

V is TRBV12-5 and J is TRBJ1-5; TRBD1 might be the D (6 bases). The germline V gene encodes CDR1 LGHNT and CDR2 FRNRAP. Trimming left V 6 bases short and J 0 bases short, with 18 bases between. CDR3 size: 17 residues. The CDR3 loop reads CASGPLGQRHSNQPQHF. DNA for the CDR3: TGTGCTAGTGGCCCCCTAGGACAGAGACATAGCAATCAGCCCCAGCATTTT.

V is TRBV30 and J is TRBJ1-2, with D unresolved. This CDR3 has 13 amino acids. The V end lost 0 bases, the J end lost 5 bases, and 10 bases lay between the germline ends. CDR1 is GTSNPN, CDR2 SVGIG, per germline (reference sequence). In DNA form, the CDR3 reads TGTGCCTGGAGTGTAAATGCGAGGTATGGCTACACCTTC. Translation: CAWSVNARYGYTF. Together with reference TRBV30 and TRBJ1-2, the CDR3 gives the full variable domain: SQTIHQWPATLVQPVGSPLSLECTVEGTSNPNLYWYRQAAGRGLQLLFYSVGIGQISSEVPQNLSASRPQDRQFILSSKKLLLSDSGFYLCAWSVNARYGYTFGSGTRLTVV.